This T cell receptor beta chain comes out of a study of graft-versus-host responses after intestinal transplantation. Study background: Multivisceral, liver-intestinal, or isolated intestinal grafts were transplanted into recipients. Tacrolimus and steroids were given for two to three years to all recipients after anti-thymocyte globulin induction.

The table came from immunoSEQ multiplex PCR; TCRdb's copy has only in-frame clones and leaves some out. Of tens of thousands of clones listed, about 89% are singletons. General study results and limits: Those patients showing graft-donor T cell macrochimerism displayed high graft-versus-host to host-versus-graft clonal ratios in allografts. Peak circulating GvH clone levels tracked with early post-transplant HvG declines.

Germline-derived CDR1 and CDR2 are LNHDA and SQIVND (reference sequence). V dropped 5 bases and J dropped 5 bases, with 15 bases sitting between them. There are 15 residues in the CDR3. On this clone: The target antigen is unknown.

Sequencing used unstimulated CD4+ T cells sorted from spleen or lymph node cells, obtained before transplant. This sequence joins TRBV19 and TRBJ1-4; D gene ambiguous. The receptor's source is a human donor who was the organ donor for an intestinal transplant. The CDR3 sequence is CASSPPGRRNEKLFF. In DNA, the CDR3 is TGTGCCAGTAGTCCCCCCGGACGGAGGAATGAAAAACTGTTTTTT.